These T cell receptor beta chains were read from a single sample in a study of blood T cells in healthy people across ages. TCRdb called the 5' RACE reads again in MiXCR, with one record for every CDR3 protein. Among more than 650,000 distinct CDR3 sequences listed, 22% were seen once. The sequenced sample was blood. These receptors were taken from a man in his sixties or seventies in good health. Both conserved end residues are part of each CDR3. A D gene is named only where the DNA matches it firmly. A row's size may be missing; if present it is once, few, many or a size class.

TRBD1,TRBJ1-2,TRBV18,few,CASSPGTGKGDGYTF,TGTGCCAGCTCACCTGGGACAGGGAAGGGTGATGGCTACACCTTC
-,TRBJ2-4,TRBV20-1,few,CSARDGEHLVGIQYF,TGCAGTGCTAGAGATGGTGAACACCTCGTAGGCATTCAGTACTTC
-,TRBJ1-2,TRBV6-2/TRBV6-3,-,CASSISSGYGYTF,TGTGCCAGCAGCATCTCCAGCGGGTATGGCTACACCTTC
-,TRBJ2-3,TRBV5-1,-,CASSWTSGSDTQYF,TGCGCCAGCAGCTGGACAAGCGGGTCAGATACGCAGTATTTT
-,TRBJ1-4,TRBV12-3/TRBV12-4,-,CASSLGAAGEKLFF,TGTGCCAGCAGTTTAGGGGCAGCGGGTGAAAAACTGTTTTTT
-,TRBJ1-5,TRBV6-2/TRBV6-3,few,CASRIDNSNQPQHF,TGTGCCAGCAGAATCGACAATAGCAATCAGCCCCAGCATTTT
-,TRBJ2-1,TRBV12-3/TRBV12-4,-,CASSPDRINEQFF,TGTGCCAGCAGTCCCGACAGGATTAATGAGCAGTTCTTC
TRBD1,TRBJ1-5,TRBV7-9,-,CASSSISGTGFNQPQHF,TGTGCCAGCAGCTCCATCTCCGGGACAGGGTTCAATCAGCCCCAGCATTTT
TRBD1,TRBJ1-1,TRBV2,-,CASNGQGRHTEAFF,TGTGCCAGCAACGGACAGGGGCGTCACACTGAAGCTTTCTTT
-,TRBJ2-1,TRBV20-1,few,CSARWRGEQFF,TGCAGTGCTAGATGGCGGGGTGAGCAGTTCTTC
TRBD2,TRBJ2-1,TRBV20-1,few,CSARLAGVANYAYNEQFF,TGCAGTGCTAGACTAGCGGGAGTCGCAAACTACGCCTACAATGAGCAGTTCTTC
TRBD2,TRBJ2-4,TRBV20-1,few,CSAPSRRGLAGGIAKSIQYF,TGCAGTGCACCCTCTCGTAGGGGACTAGCGGGGGGGATAGCCAAAAGCATTCAGTACTTC
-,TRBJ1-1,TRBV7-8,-,CASSSQTAMNTEAFF,TGTGCCAGCAGCTCTCAGACAGCTATGAACACTGAAGCTTTCTTT
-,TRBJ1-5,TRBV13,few,CASSLIQEPYSNQPQHF,TGTGCCAGCAGCTTGATCCAGGAGCCTTATAGCAATCAGCCCCAGCATTTT
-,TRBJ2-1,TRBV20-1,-,CSAPPRNEQFF,TGCAGTGCTCCCCCTAGGAATGAGCAGTTCTTC
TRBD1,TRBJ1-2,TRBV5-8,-,CASSRQQGPRSYGYTF,TGTGCCAGCAGCCGTCAACAGGGGCCTCGGTCCTATGGCTACACCTTC
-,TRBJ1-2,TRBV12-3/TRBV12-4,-,CASSPRGFLTYGYTF,TGTGCCAGCAGCCCCCGAGGATTCCTAACCTATGGCTACACCTTC
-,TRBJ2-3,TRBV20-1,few,CSAKYPGARDTQYF,TGCAGTGCTAAGTATCCCGGGGCCAGAGATACGCAGTATTTT
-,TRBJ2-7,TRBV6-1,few,CACVRSRGYEQYF,TGTGCCTGCGTTCGATCACGGGGGTACGAGCAGTACTTC
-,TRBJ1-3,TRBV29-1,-,CSAGTPNTIYF,TGCAGCGCCGGGACACCCAACACCATATATTTT
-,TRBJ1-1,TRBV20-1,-,CSARNRARGFAEAFF,TGCAGTGCTAGAAACAGGGCGCGAGGGTTTGCTGAAGCTTTCTTT
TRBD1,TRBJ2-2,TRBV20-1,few,CSAKRGHTGELFF,TGCAGTGCTAAAAGGGGGCACACCGGGGAGCTGTTTTTT
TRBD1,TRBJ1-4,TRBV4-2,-,CASKHTGGARLTNEKLFF,TGTGCCAGCAAGCACACAGGGGGCGCGCGTTTAACTAATGAAAAACTGTTTTTT